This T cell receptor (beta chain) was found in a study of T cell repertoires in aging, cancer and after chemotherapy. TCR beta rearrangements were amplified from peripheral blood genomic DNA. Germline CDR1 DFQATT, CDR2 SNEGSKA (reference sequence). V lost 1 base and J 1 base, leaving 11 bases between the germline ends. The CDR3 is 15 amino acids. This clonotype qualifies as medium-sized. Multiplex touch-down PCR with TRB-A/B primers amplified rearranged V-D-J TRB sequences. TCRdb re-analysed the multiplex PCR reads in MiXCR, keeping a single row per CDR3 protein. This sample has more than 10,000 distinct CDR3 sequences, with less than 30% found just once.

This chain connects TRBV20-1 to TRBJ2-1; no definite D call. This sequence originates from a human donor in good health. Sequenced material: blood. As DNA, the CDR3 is TGCAGTGCTAGAGTACTCCTGTCGTCCTACAATGAGCAGTTCTTC. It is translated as CSARVLLSSYNEQFF.